This T cell receptor (beta chain) came from a study of graft-versus-host responses after intestinal transplantation. Study conclusions and caveats: Detection of GvH clones occurred in recipient marrow, and some had their first appearance in ileum or blood. Circulating GvH clone levels at their peak were associated with HvG declines (early post-transplant).

This clone occurred a few times. Its antigen is undetermined. Graft material was processed, releasing intraepithelial and lamina propria lymphocytes. Looked up from germline, CDR1 is SGHDN and CDR2 is FVKESK. This CDR3 spans 14 amino acids. J was trimmed by 8 bases and V by 4 bases; bases with no gene match: 7. Clones were read by immunoSEQ multiplex PCR, and TCRdb kept only the in-frame ones, dropping some. The data show 15,000 to 25,000 clones, with approximately 70% seen just once and more than 7% held by the top ten. This receptor was identified in a human patient who received an intestinal transplant, so some T cells may come from the graft donor. Sequences were derived from ileum tissue, sampled about 3 weeks after intestinal transplant. The chain employs TRBV14 and TRBJ2-4, with TRBD1 matching 8 bases. CDR3 nucleotide sequence: TGTGCCAGCAGCCCCGCGGGACAGGTGGACATTCAGTACTTC. Translating it yields CASSPAGQVDIQYF.